The T cell receptor (beta chain) described here comes from a study of T cell responses to AZD1222 COVID-19 vaccine. As concerns this clone: No antigen is known for it.

Germline V gene data show CDR1 as MNHEY and CDR2 as SVGEGT. Trimming took 5 bases from V and 0 from J, leaving 8 bases between them. The CDR3 length is 14 residues. Study-wide results and limits: The study found Spike-specific TCR breadth and depth rose after two AZD1222 doses.

Only in-frame clones appear in the TCRdb table, and some are missing; sequencing was by immunoSEQ multiplex PCR. The table lists over 65,000 clones, approximately 91% of them singletons. Sequencing was performed on peripheral blood, taken 28 days after the second AZD1222 dose. The source of this sequence is an adult who received the AZD1222 COVID-19 vaccine. The J gene is TRBJ2-1, the V gene TRBV6-2 or TRBV6-3; no firm D call. The CDR3 DNA sequence: TGTGCCAGCAGTCCGAGCCTCTCCTACAATGAGCAGTTCTTC. Its protein product is CASSPSLSYNEQFF.